These 21 T cell receptor beta chains share one sample of origin, sequenced in a study of OX40 agonist ivuxolimab in advanced cancers. Sequencing used immunoSEQ multiplex PCR; TCRdb keeps in-frame clones, though not all of them. The sample consists of around 80,000 clones, approximately 86% of them appearing once. The sequencing here drew on CD4+ or CD8+ T cells sorted from blood, taken in a trial of the OX40 agonist ivuxolimab. The source is an adult with an advanced solid tumor such as melanoma, head and neck, liver or kidney cancer.

This chain connects TRBV4-3 to TRBJ1-2; no definite D call. Trimming left V 0 bases short and J 5 bases short, with 16 bases between. Germline loops: CDR1 LGHNA, CDR2 YSLEER. The CDR3 length is 16 residues. Here the CDR3 DNA reads TGCGCCAGCAGCCAAGAAAGGTACGGCAGAGAGTATGGCTACACCTTC. Amino acid sequence: CASSQERYGREYGYTF.

J is TRBJ1-2 and V is TRBV7-9, with TRBD1 matching 7 bases. Germline CDR1 reads SEHNR; CDR2 reads FQNEAQ (reference sequence). V trimming: 5 bases; J trimming: 3 bases; junction bases outside the gene matches: 3. This CDR3 is built from 13 residues. The DNA of the CDR3 is TGTGCCAGCAGCCCAGACAGGGACTATGGCTACACCTTC. Translation gives CASSPDRDYGYTF. Variable domain in full (rest from reference TRBV7-9 and TRBJ1-2): DTGVSQNPRHKITKRGQNVTFRCDPISEHNRLYWYRQTLGQGPEFLTYFQNEAQLEKSRLLSDRFSAERPKGSFSTLEIQRTEQGDSAMYLCASSPDRDYGYTFGSGTRLTVV.

This chain links TRBV7-2 with TRBJ2-2; 10 bases are a match to TRBD1. Unmatched junction bases numbered 9, after V lost 1 base and J lost 7 bases. CDR1 is SGHTA, CDR2 FQGNSA, per germline. The CDR3 length is 17 residues. The CDR3 reads CASSLGAGQGVIGELFF. The CDR3 DNA reads TGTGCCAGCAGCTTAGGGGCCGGACAGGGGGTAATCGGGGAGCTGTTTTTT.

This clone has a handful of counts. This chain links TRBV11-2 with TRBJ2-1; 7 bases agree with TRBD1. The CDR3 extends over 15 amino acids. Germline assignment: CDR1 SGHAT and CDR2 FQNNGV. V lost 4 bases and J lost 9; bases outside the gene matches: 12. In DNA, the CDR3 is TGTGCCAGCAGCTCAGGGGGATCCTCGCGGCTTGAGCAGTTCTTC. This gives the protein CASSSGGSSRLEQFF.

The chain joins TRBV28 to TRBJ1-5; D uncertain. Trimming removed 4 bases from V and 2 bases from J, with 18 bases in between. The CDR3 consists of 17 residues. Germline CDR1 reads MDHEN; CDR2 reads SYDVKM. The CDR3 is CASSSVSAVIRNQPQHF. The CDR3 DNA reads TGTGCCAGCAGTTCCGTCTCCGCGGTGATCCGCAATCAGCCCCAGCATTTT.

This chain connects TRBV11-3 to TRBJ2-3; TRBD2 matches at 7 bases. Germline CDR1 is SGHNT and CDR2 is YENEEA. The V gene end was trimmed by 5 bases and the J gene end by 4 bases; junction bases not matched to a gene: 6. The CDR3 spans 14 residues. The chain's CDR3 is CASSVTSMADTQYF. CDR3 nucleotide sequence: TGTGCCAGCAGCGTGACTAGCATGGCAGATACGCAGTATTTT.

The chain is built from TRBV18 and TRBJ2-2; no clear D. Germline CDR1 KGHSH, CDR2 LQKENI. V lost 3 bases and J 4 bases, leaving 9 bases between the germline ends. CDR3 size: 14 residues. CDR3 protein: CASSPGFGTGELFF. The CDR3, as DNA: TGTGCCAGCTCACCGGGGTTTGGCACCGGGGAGCTGTTTTTT.

This clone was detected only a few times. The J gene is TRBJ1-1, the V gene TRBV11-2; 10 nucleotides align to TRBD1. Trimming at V came to 3 bases and at J to 3 bases, leaving 4 bases not matched to a gene. Germline-derived CDR1 and CDR2 are SGHAT and FQNNGV. CDR3 size: 15 residues. CDR3 DNA sequence: TGTGCCAGCAGCTTCACCGGGACAGGGGACACTGAAGCTTTCTTT. This encodes CASSFTGTGDTEAFF.

This clone was seen a few times. J is TRBJ1-5 and V is TRBV14; D call uncertain. CDR1 is SGHDN and CDR2 is FVKESK in the germline V gene. Trimming took off 4 bases at V and 0 bases at J, with 4 bases between the two ends. This CDR3 contains 13 residues. CDR3 sequence (DNA): TGTGCCAGCAGCCCCGATAGCAATCAGCCCCAGCATTTT. Protein product: CASSPDSNQPQHF. The entire variable domain, with the rest obtained from reference TRBV14 and TRBJ1-5, is as follows: EAGVTQFPSHSVIEKGQTVTLRCDPISGHDNLYWYRRVMGKEIKFLLHFVKESKQDESGMPNNRFLAERTGGTYSTLKVQPAELEDSGVYFCASSPDSNQPQHFGDGTRLSIL.

The chain is built from TRBV5-1 and TRBJ1-2; 9 bases are shared with TRBD1. J gave up 2 bases and V 3 bases, and 2 bases lay outside the gene matches. Germline CDR1 reads SGHRS; CDR2 reads YFSETQ. CDR3 length equals 14 residues. The CDR3 bases are TGCGCCAGCAGCTCGGACAGGGGAAACTATGGCTACACCTTC. It specifies CASSSDRGNYGYTF.

A single count supports this clone. The rearrangement uses TRBV19 and TRBJ2-3; no clear D. Trimming pared 2 bases from V and 3 bases from J, leaving 9 bases between. There are 14 residues in the CDR3. Germline CDR1 reads LNHDA; CDR2 reads SQIVND (reference sequence). The CDR3 sequence: CASSIRPGTDTQYF. CDR3 DNA: TGTGCCAGTAGTATAAGACCCGGAACAGATACGCAGTATTTT.

There are a few counts of this clone. V gene TRBV10-3 combines with J gene TRBJ2-1; 7 positions agree with TRBD1. With 4 bases clipped from V and 5 bases from J, the junction kept 5 bases outside the gene matches. CDR1 is ENHRY, CDR2 SYGVKD, per germline. CDR3 size: 14 residues. The CDR3 DNA sequence: TGTGCCATCAGTGGTATTCAGGGGGACAATGAGCAGTTCTTC. This sequence encodes CAISGIQGDNEQFF.

The chain recombines TRBV19 with TRBJ1-5; 9 bases agree with TRBD1. CDR1 is LNHDA and CDR2 is SQIVND in the germline V gene (reference sequence). Trimming cost V 3 bases and J 7 bases; bases outside gene matches: 7. CDR3 length: 15 amino acids. CDR3: CASSMMTGGGQPQHF. The CDR3 coding sequence is TGTGCCAGTAGTATGATGACAGGGGGGGGACAGCCCCAGCATTTT.

The V gene is TRBV10-3, the J gene TRBJ2-7; no clear D. Looked up from germline, CDR1 is ENHRY and CDR2 is SYGVKD. V lost 10 bases and J lost 0, with 19 bases in between. The CDR3 contains 15 residues. The CDR3 is CASGLGVVGSYEQYF. CDR3 nucleotide sequence: TGTGCCAGTGGCCTTGGCGTGGTGGGCTCCTACGAGCAGTACTTC.

V gene TRBV9 combines with J gene TRBJ2-3, with 9 bases that match TRBD1. The V and J ends lost 0 bases and 1 base, in that order; junction bases with no gene match: 0. CDR3 length: 15 residues. Germline V gene sequence: CDR1 SGDLS, CDR2 YYNGEE. The CDR3 spells CASSVGTGGTDTQYF. The CDR3 DNA follows: TGTGCCAGCAGCGTAGGGACAGGGGGCACAGATACGCAGTATTTT.

The chain employs TRBV7-3 and TRBJ2-3, with 10 nucleotides matching TRBD1. CDR1 and CDR2 (germline): SGHTA, FQGTGA. The J segment lost 7 bases and the V segment lost 4 bases, leaving 5 bases of the junction unmatched. There are 14 residues in the CDR3. The CDR3 DNA sequence: TGTGCCAGCAGCTCCGGGACAGGGGTTAATACGCAGTATTTT. Translating it yields CASSSGTGVNTQYF.

The V call is TRBV11-3, the J call TRBJ2-6, with TRBD1 as a possible D gene (5 bases). The CDR3 loop spans 15 amino acids. CDR1 is SGHNT and CDR2 is YENEEA in the germline V gene. V was cut by 1 base and J by 9 bases, with 13 bases left in between. The CDR3 nucleotides are TGTGCCAGCAGCTTAGGGGGCTCAGAATTCAACGTCCTGACTTTC. Its protein is CASSLGGSEFNVLTF. Looking up the rest from reference TRBV11-3 and TRBJ2-6 gives the full variable domain: EAGVVQSPRYKIIEKKQPVAFWCNPISGHNTLYWYLQNLGQGPELLIRYENEEAVDDSQLPKDRFSAERLKGVDSTLKIQPAELGDSAVYLCASSLGGSEFNVLTFGAGSRLTVL.

This sequence joins TRBV29-1 and TRBJ2-1, with D possibly being TRBD1 or TRBD2 (5 bases each). V was clipped by 5 bases and J by 6 bases, with 8 bases between them. The germline CDR1 and CDR2 sequences are SQVTM and ANQGSEA. The CDR3 contains 11 residues. The DNA for the CDR3 is TGCAGCGTTACCGGGGCCAATGAGCAGTTCTTC. This translates into CSVTGANEQFF.

This sequence joins TRBV18 and TRBJ2-7, with 8 bases aligning to TRBD1. From germline, CDR1 is KGHSH and CDR2 LQKENI. This CDR3 comprises 15 residues. The ends lost 4 bases at V and 2 bases at J; junction bases unmatched: 7. The CDR3 sequence: CASSLRDRIPYEQYF. The CDR3 DNA follows: TGTGCCAGCTCACTCCGGGACAGGATTCCCTACGAGCAGTACTTC.

The chain joins TRBV28 to TRBJ2-7, with D perhaps given as TRBD1 or TRBD2 (5 bases each). V shed 5 bases and J shed 4 bases, with 12 bases lying between them. CDR1 and CDR2 from the germline V gene are MDHEN and SYDVKM. The CDR3 runs 13 residues. The CDR3 DNA reads TGTGCCAGCAGTCTCCTGAGGGGTTACGAGCAGTACTTC. It codes for CASSLLRGYEQYF.

The rearrangement joins TRBV7-3 to TRBJ2-1; 9 bases agree with TRBD2. Germline V gene sequence: CDR1 SGHTA, CDR2 FQGTGA. With V trimmed by 2 bases and J by 2 bases, 4 bases remained unmatched. CDR3 size: 16 residues. DNA of the CDR3: TGTGCCAGCAGCTTAGGTAGCGGGAGACCCTACAATGAGCAGTTCTTC. This sequence encodes CASSLGSGRPYNEQFF.